What follows describes a single T cell receptor beta chain. The antigen is unknown. This was the immunoSEQ v3.0 assay at survey level. TCRdb's copy holds only in-frame clones and misses some; the assay was immunoSEQ multiplex PCR. The table has approximately 26,000 clones, 75% to 90% seen once. Trimming removed 2 bases from V and 9 bases from J, with 11 bases in between. CDR1 is ENHRY, CDR2 SYGVKD, per germline. The CDR3 totals 14 residues. The sample belongs to a study of long-term antiretroviral therapy in people with HIV. Findings and limits, study-wide: Controls had broader CDR3 length ranges than HIV repertoires did. Increased diversity was seen after ART, yet it remained lower than in transplant donor controls.

A minimum of one pre-ART and two post-ART PBMC samples existed for each donor. The samples, holding about 0.95-10 million cryopreserved PBMC, were thawed before DNA extraction was carried out. This receptor was identified in a man aged 40-49 years with HIV. Material: unsorted PBMCs, obtained 2.3 years after starting antiretroviral therapy. This chain links TRBV10-3 with TRBJ1-6; unclear D gene. The CDR3: CAISEHVVGSPLHF. The CDR3 region has the DNA TGTGCCATCAGTGAGCACGTGGTGGGTTCACCCCTCCACTTT.